These T cell receptor beta chains were read from a single sample in a study of blood T cell repertoires in COVID-19. TCRdb's copy holds only in-frame clones and misses some; the assay was immunoSEQ multiplex PCR. The profile shows 150,000 to 160,000 clones, 70% to 85% of them singletons. Material: peripheral blood. The source of these receptors is a man aged 55-75 years with COVID-19, enrolled during active disease. Both conserved end residues are part of each CDR3. D genes are given only for firm matches. Clone size appears in some rows only: once, few, many, or a class for an expanded clone.

d_call j_call clone_size v_call cdr3_nt cdr3_aa
- TRBJ1-3 once TRBV11-3 TGTGCCAGCAGCTTAGTGCGGGGGAAACCTGGAAACACCATATATTTT CASSLVRGKPGNTIYF
- TRBJ1-1 - TRBV6-5 TGTGCCAGCGGTAACAGGAACACTGAAGCTTTCTTT CASGNRNTEAFF
- TRBJ2-5 - TRBV7-2 TGTGCCAGCAGTCCCACTGAAGTCCAAGAGACCCAGTACTTC CASSPTEVQETQYF
TRBD1 TRBJ2-7 once TRBV6-5 TGTGCCAGCAGACCCGGACAGGGTGCGGTCTACGAGCAGTACTTC CASRPGQGAVYEQYF
TRBD1 TRBJ2-3 - TRBV25-1 TGTGCCAGCAGTGACACGACAGGGGCCTCGGGAGATACGCAGTATTTT CASSDTTGASGDTQYF
- TRBJ2-3 - TRBV2 TGTGCCAGCAGTGAAGACAGGACCCCCACAGATACGCAGTATTTT CASSEDRTPTDTQYF
- TRBJ2-7 - TRBV6-5 TGTGCCAGCAAACAAAGCGGTAACCCTACCTACGAGCAGTACTTC CASKQSGNPTYEQYF
- TRBJ2-7 - TRBV5-1 TGCGCCAGCAGCTACAACCAATTCAGGGGCGAGCAGTACTTC CASSYNQFRGEQYF
TRBD1 TRBJ2-5 once TRBV11-3 TGTGCCAGCAGACGACAGGGTCCGGAGACCCAGTACTTC CASRRQGPETQYF
- TRBJ2-6 once TRBV19 TGTGCCAGTCACCTGGGGAGCGGGGCCAACGTCCTGACTTTC CASHLGSGANVLTF
- TRBJ2-7 - TRBV4-2 TGTGCCAGCAGCCAAGCTGGACAGACCAGCTTCTACGAGCAGTACTTC CASSQAGQTSFYEQYF
- TRBJ2-4 - TRBV11-1 TGTGCCAGCAGTTCCGCACTAGCCAAAAACATTCAGTACTTC CASSSALAKNIQYF
TRBD1 TRBJ1-3 - TRBV5-1 TGCGCCAGCAGCGTATCATCACAGGGGCGCCGGGGAAACACCATATATTTT CASSVSSQGRRGNTIYF
- TRBJ1-3 few TRBV18 TGTGCCAGCTCGGGGCAGGCATCTGGAAACACCATATATTTT CASSGQASGNTIYF
- TRBJ1-2 - TRBV10-3 TGTGCCATCAAAGCGCAAAACTATGGCTACACCTTC CAIKAQNYGYTF
- TRBJ2-2 - TRBV3-1/TRBV3-2 TGTGCCAGCAGCCAAGATGGCTGGCAACGGGGGGCCCCAAGGGGGGAGCTGTTTTTT CASSQDGWQRGAPRGELFF
- TRBJ1-2 - TRBV7-2 TGTGCCAGCACCCCCTCTGGAGATGGCTACACCTTC CASTPSGDGYTF
TRBD1 TRBJ1-2 - TRBV29-1 TGCAGCGTTGCCACCGGGACAGGCGTTAACTATGGCTACACCTTC CSVATGTGVNYGYTF
TRBD2 TRBJ2-4 once TRBV7-2 TGTGCCAGCAGCCCAATGACTAGCGGGATACCATTAGCCAAAAACATTCAGTACTTC CASSPMTSGIPLAKNIQYF
- TRBJ2-1 - TRBV18 TGTGCCAGCTCACCGGGACTTTCAAATGAGCAGTTCTTC CASSPGLSNEQFF
TRBD1 TRBJ2-5 - TRBV7-2 TGTGCCAGCAGCTTCGGGACAGGGGCAAACATCGAGAAAGAGACCCAGTACTTC CASSFGTGANIEKETQYF
- TRBJ2-2 - TRBV28 TGTGCCAGCAGTCCCTCTGTTGGGGAGCTGTTTTTT CASSPSVGELFF
- TRBJ1-5 - TRBV4-1 TGCGCCAGCAGCCCGAGGGAACGGGGAAGCAATCAGCCCCAGCATTTT CASSPRERGSNQPQHF
TRBD1 TRBJ1-1 - TRBV5-8 TGTGCCAGCAGCTTGGCCGGGACAGGTAACACTGAAGCTTTCTTT CASSLAGTGNTEAFF
TRBD1 TRBJ1-2 once TRBV7-8 TGTGCCAGCAGCTTAGTAATGGGGTTACAGGGGGCGTTTGGCTACACCTTC CASSLVMGLQGAFGYTF
- TRBJ1-2 - TRBV15 TGTGCCACCAGCAGAGATCAGGTCTATGGCTACACCTTC CATSRDQVYGYTF
TRBD1 TRBJ2-7 - TRBV5-1 TGCGCCAGCAGCTTGGAAGGGACAGTAAGCTCCTACGAGCAGTACTTC CASSLEGTVSSYEQYF
TRBD1 TRBJ2-5 - TRBV18 TGTGCCAGCTCACCGGGACAGGAAGAGACCCAGTACTTC CASSPGQEETQYF
TRBD1 TRBJ1-1 - TRBV5-1 TGCGCCAGCAGCCAGGGACAGGCCAACACTGAAGCTTTCTTT CASSQGQANTEAFF
TRBD2 TRBJ2-3 - TRBV3-1/TRBV3-2 TGTGCCAGCAGCCAGCCGGGACTAGCGGGGACAGATACGCAGTATTTT CASSQPGLAGTDTQYF
TRBD1 TRBJ1-4 - TRBV7-2 TGTGCCAGCAGCTGGAACAGGGGGACTAATGAAAAACTGTTTTTT CASSWNRGTNEKLFF
TRBD1 TRBJ2-2 - TRBV14 TGTGCCAGCAGTCGACAGGGAACCGGGGAGCTGTTTTTT CASSRQGTGELFF
- TRBJ1-4 - TRBV14 TGTGCCAGCAGCCAAGATTCCTTGGCAGGTGAAAAACTGTTTTTT CASSQDSLAGEKLFF
- TRBJ1-2 - TRBV7-2 TGTGCCAGCAGCTTAGCCACAGTGGGGGGACTATATGGCTACACCTTC CASSLATVGGLYGYTF
- TRBJ2-2 - TRBV18 TGTGCCAGCTCGCCTCTAAGCGACCTCGGGACCGGGGAGCTGTTTTTT CASSPLSDLGTGELFF
TRBD2 TRBJ2-1 once TRBV5-1 TGCGCCAGCAGCTTACCGGGACTAGCGGCTTTCAATGAGCAGTTCTTC CASSLPGLAAFNEQFF
TRBD1 TRBJ1-2 - TRBV28 TGTGCCAGCAGCATACCACAGGGGGCCGGGGGGTATGGCTACACCTTC CASSIPQGAGGYGYTF
- TRBJ2-1 - TRBV5-1 TGCGCCAGCAGCTTGGAAGTTAGTACCGATGAGCAGTTCTTC CASSLEVSTDEQFF
- TRBJ1-5 - TRBV4-3 TGCGCCAGCAGCCAGGGGGCGGGGGGGGCAGGCCAGCCCCAGCATTTT CASSQGAGGAGQPQHF
- TRBJ1-1 - TRBV6-2/TRBV6-3 TGTGCCAGCAGCCATCACCCCCCCTTCGGGCCAACGACAGTTTTGAACACTGAAGCTTTCTTT CASSHHPPFGPTTVLNTEAFF
- TRBJ1-2 - TRBV29-1 TGCGCCGGGGACAATTCTAACTATGGCTACACCTTC CAGDNSNYGYTF
- TRBJ2-7 - TRBV10-3 TGTGCCATCAGCAATTCACTAGGTATCGAGACCGCCACGTACTACGAGCAGTACTTC CAISNSLGIETATYYEQYF
TRBD1 TRBJ2-1 - TRBV24-1 TGTGCCACCAGTGATTCGCACAGGGGGGCATACAATGAGCAGTTCTTC CATSDSHRGAYNEQFF
- TRBJ1-2 - TRBV5-6 TGTGCCAGCAGGGAAATCAACAGGTTGGTGGGCTACACCTTC CASREINRLVGYTF
- TRBJ2-2 - TRBV7-7 TGTGCTAGCAAAGAGGGGAACACCGGGGAGCTGTTTTTT CASKEGNTGELFF
TRBD1 TRBJ1-2 once TRBV29-1 TGCAGCGTTGAAAAGGGGGCGAGGGGCTACACCTTC CSVEKGARGYTF
- TRBJ2-7 - TRBV5-6 TGTGCCAGCAGCTTGGGCCCCGCGTACGAGCAGTACTTC CASSLGPAYEQYF
TRBD1 TRBJ2-5 once TRBV28 TGTGCCAGCAGCTCCCCGGGACAGGGGGTAGAGACCCAGTACTTC CASSSPGQGVETQYF
TRBD1 TRBJ1-2 - TRBV4-3 TGCGCCAGCAGCCAAGAGACAGGGTCTTATGGCTACACCTTC CASSQETGSYGYTF
TRBD1 TRBJ1-6 - TRBV7-9 TGTGCCAGCACCCGGGACAGGAATAATTCACCCCTCCACTTT CASTRDRNNSPLHF
TRBD1 TRBJ2-7 - TRBV6-2/TRBV6-3 TGTGCCAGCAGTGATTCCGGGACAGGGACCTACGAGCAGTACTTC CASSDSGTGTYEQYF
- TRBJ2-7 - TRBV4-3 TGCGCCAGCAGCCAAGCACTGCAACCTAGCTCCTACGAGCAGTACTTC CASSQALQPSSYEQYF
TRBD1 TRBJ1-6 - TRBV7-3 TGTGCCAGCAGCTCTCTCCGGGACAGGCAAGAGGATTCACCCCTCCACTTT CASSSLRDRQEDSPLHF
- TRBJ1-1 - TRBV19 TGTGCCAGTAGTATAGGGGCACATACAACCACTGAAGCTTTCTTT CASSIGAHTTTEAFF
- TRBJ1-2 - TRBV6-5 TGTGCCAGCAGTTACGGGACATCTGGGGGCTACACCTTC CASSYGTSGGYTF
- TRBJ2-7 - TRBV6-5 TGTGCCAGCAGGAGGCAGGGTCAGGCCTACGAGCAGTACTTC CASRRQGQAYEQYF
- TRBJ1-2 - TRBV3-1/TRBV3-2 TGTGCCAGCAGCCAAGATCAAGGGGACTATGGCTACACCTTC CASSQDQGDYGYTF